This paragraph covers one TCR beta chain sequence. This sample was taken from a study of CD8 T cells in ankylosing spondylitis. Each CDR3 protein is one row after TCRdb ran MiXCR on the 5' RACE reads. The sample includes about 250,000 distinct CDR3 sequences, roughly 32% of them seen just once. CDR3 length: 15 residues. J lost 3 bases, V lost 6 bases, and 9 bases had no gene match. Germline values: CDR1 MNHEY, CDR2 SMNVEV (reference sequence). The TCR originated in a male donor with ankylosing spondylitis or in good health (not recorded which). Material for sequencing was blood, either unsorted or a sorted T cell fraction (not recorded which). The J gene is TRBJ2-7, the V gene TRBV27, with TRBD1 matching 9 bases. CDR3 in amino acids: CASSRKDRGLYEQYF. In DNA, the CDR3 is TGTGCCAGCAGCCGCAAGGACAGGGGTCTCTACGAGCAGTACTTC.